The 2 T cell receptor beta chains given below trace back to one sample, sequenced in a study of blood T cells in healthy people across ages (dated by TCRdb to between 2014 and 2017). Receptors were amplified or captured by 5' RACE. The run used an Illumina HiSeq 2500. A second PCR of roughly 7 to 11 cycles was run with a J-beta primer mix and a sample-barcoded 5' primer. TCRdb reran the public reads through fastp at Q25 and MiXCR, keeping productive beta chains. Every distinct CDR3 protein forms one entry, paired with its most common genes and DNA. The sample has 600,000 to 1,000,000 distinct CDR3 sequences on record, roughly 64% of them singletons. Of the sample, roughly 20% is held by the ten largest clones. The material sequenced was blood. The receptors originated from a man aged 30 to 45 in good health.

This clonotype appeared a few times. This sequence joins TRBV12-3 or TRBV12-4 and TRBJ2-1; 11 nucleotides match TRBD2. CDR3 size: 13 residues. V was pared by 5 bases and J by 9 bases, with 3 bases of the junction left unmatched. CDR3 bases: TGTGCCAGCAGTCCCACTAGCGGGGGTGAGCAGTTCTTC. Protein: CASSPTSGGEQFF.

V is TRBV30 and J is TRBJ2-5; 14 nucleotides line up with TRBD2. The V gene's germline CDR1 is GTSNPN and CDR2 SVGIG (reference sequence). J was trimmed by 2 bases and V by 2 bases; bases with no gene match: 4. The CDR3 length is 16 residues. For the CDR3, the DNA is TGTGCCTGGAGTCCAGGGACTAGCGGGGGACAAGAGACCCAGTACTTC. Its translation is CAWSPGTSGGQETQYF.